The TCR beta chain under discussion was sequenced for a study of blood T cell repertoires in COVID-19. Study-wide context: Whether acute or convalescent, the COVID-19 samples came from the United States, Italy and Spain. T cells, B-cell-depleted T cells, or PBMCs supplied cDNA or gDNA.

The V end lost 0 bases, the J end lost 9 bases, and 7 bases lay between the germline ends. There are 12 residues in the CDR3. CDR1 MGHRA and CDR2 YSYEKL come from the germline V gene. Recruited during active infection, patients (from Seattle) were subsequently followed longitudinally. Authors' data handling: By means of reference gene primer amplification, nucleated cell counts were estimated. Some clones are missing from TCRdb's copy, which holds only in-frame ones; the method was immunoSEQ multiplex PCR. V and J calls and clone size are given by that table; D and trimming were obtained from the DNA. The sample has approximately 93,000 clones, roughly 88% seen once.

The V call is TRBV4-1, the J call TRBJ2-3; D remains unclear. The sequence derives from a man aged 50 or older with COVID-19, enrolled during active disease. Sequencing was carried out using peripheral blood. The CDR3 nucleotides are TGCGCCAGCAGCCAAGATCCAGTCACGCAGTATTTT. Protein sequence: CASSQDPVTQYF.